This T cell receptor beta chain emerged from a study of T cells expressing NK-cell markers. The overall study: HCMV seropositivity characterized seven of the eight sequenced donors, and seronegativity one. General study results and limits: Dominant NKG2C+ clonotypes in about 6 donors made up 1.0-7.0% of CD8+ T cells. These clonotypes, the leaders elsewhere, also led the CD3+CD56-NKG2C+ fraction in several donors.

TCR beta cDNA was generated via 5'RACE template switching incorporating UMIs. One entry per CDR3 protein, without DNA, is what TCRdb gives after re-calling the 5' RACE reads. Its table lists a few hundred thousand distinct CDR3 sequences. In the case of this clonotype: Its antigen is currently unknown.

The CDR3 is 13 residues long. Per germline, CDR1 MNHNS and CDR2 SASEGT. The chain is built from TRBV6-1 and TRBJ2-1; there is no DNA to check the TCRdb D call of TRBD1. This TCR derives from a man aged 18-70 years in good health. Sequencing input: blood T cells: a sorted CD56 or NKG2C T cell subset, CD4+ or CD8+ T cells, or bulk PBMC T cells (not recorded which). The CDR3 is CASSAAGLDEQFF.